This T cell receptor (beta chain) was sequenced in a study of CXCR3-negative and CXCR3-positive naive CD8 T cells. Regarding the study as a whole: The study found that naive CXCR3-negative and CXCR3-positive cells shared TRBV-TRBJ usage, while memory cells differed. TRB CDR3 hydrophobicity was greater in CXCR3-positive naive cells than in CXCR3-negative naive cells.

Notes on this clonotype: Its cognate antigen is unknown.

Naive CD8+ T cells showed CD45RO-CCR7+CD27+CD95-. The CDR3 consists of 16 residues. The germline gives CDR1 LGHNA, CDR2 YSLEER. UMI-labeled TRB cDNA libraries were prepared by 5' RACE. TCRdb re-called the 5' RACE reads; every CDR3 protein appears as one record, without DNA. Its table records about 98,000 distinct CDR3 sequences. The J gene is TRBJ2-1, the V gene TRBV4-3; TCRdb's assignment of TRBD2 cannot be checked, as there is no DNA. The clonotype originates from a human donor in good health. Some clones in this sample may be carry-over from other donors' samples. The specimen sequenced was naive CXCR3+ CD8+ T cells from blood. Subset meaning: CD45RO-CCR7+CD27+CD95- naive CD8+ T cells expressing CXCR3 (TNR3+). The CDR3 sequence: CASSHEGTLFDNEQFF.